The 14 T cell receptor beta chains presented below share a single source sample, sequenced in a study of T cell changes during pregnancy in multiple sclerosis. Sequencing was performed with immunoSEQ multiplex PCR; in TCRdb, only in-frame clones are kept and a portion is missing. Among 30,000 to 45,000 clones listed, around 90% were seen once. Specimen: peripheral blood, collected before pregnancy. These receptors all come from a female donor with multiple sclerosis, enrolled in a pregnancy study.

CDR3 DNA: TGTGCCTATTACCGGGACAGTCTTCTCTCTGGGGCCAACGTCCTGACTTTC. As protein: CAYYRDSLLSGANVLTF. V usage is TRBV30 and J usage is TRBJ2-6, with TRBD1 matching 7 bases. Germline lookup yields CDR1 GTSNPN and CDR2 SVGIG (reference sequence). The CDR3 runs 17 residues. V shed 7 bases and J 0 bases; nucleotides not matched to a gene: 12.

The chain links TRBV30 to TRBJ2-3; the D gene is possibly TRBD2 (5 bases). Germline V CDR1 and CDR2: GTSNPN, SVGIG (reference sequence). The CDR3 contains 12 residues. Trimming stripped 5 bases from V and 1 base from J, with 7 bases between. CDR3 coding DNA: TGTGCCTGGGGTAGCGGCACAGATACGCAGTATTTT. Protein: CAWGSGTDTQYF.

The V and J genes are TRBV11-2 and TRBJ2-3, with TRBD2 matching over 9 bases. CDR1 and CDR2 (germline): SGHAT, FQNNGV. The CDR3 runs 16 residues. Trimming at V came to 5 bases and at J to 3 bases, leaving 9 bases not matched to a gene. The DNA for the CDR3 is TGTGCCAGCAGCCCCGGGACTAGCCTAACGACAGATACGCAGTATTTT. Translation gives CASSPGTSLTTDTQYF.

The table lists this clone with a count of one. The rearrangement links TRBV27 to TRBJ2-6, with TRBD1 matching 7 bases. CDR1 is MNHEY and CDR2 is SMNVEV in the germline V gene (reference sequence). The V gene end was trimmed by 4 bases and the J gene end by 0 bases; junction bases not matched to a gene: 9. This CDR3 has 18 amino acids. Here the CDR3 DNA reads TGTGCCAGCAGTTATGGACAGGACACAAGCTCTGGGGCCAACGTCCTGACTTTC. Translation gives CASSYGQDTSSGANVLTF. Filled out from reference TRBV27 and TRBJ2-6, the complete variable domain reads EAQVTQNPRYLITVTGKKLTVTCSQNMNHEYMSWYRQDPGLGLRQIYYSMNVEVTDKGDVPEGYKVSRKEKRNFPLILESPSPNQTSLYFCASSYGQDTSSGANVLTFGAGSRLTVL.

The chain recombines TRBV25-1 with TRBJ1-2; D perhaps matches TRBD1 (5 bases). The germline V gene has CDR1 MGHDK and CDR2 SYGVNS. V was pared by 3 bases and J by 5 bases, with 10 bases between. CDR3 size: 13 residues. CDR3 in amino acids: CASSDRVSYGYTF. CDR3 DNA: TGTGCCAGCAGTGACAGGGTTAGTTATGGCTACACCTTC.

V is TRBV19 and J is TRBJ1-1, with D perhaps matching TRBD1 (5 bases). This CDR3 contains 16 residues. Per germline, CDR1 LNHDA and CDR2 SQIVND (reference sequence). The V end was cut by 1 base, the J end by 2 bases, with 14 bases between. CDR3 residues: CASSIGRGIRNTEAFF. For the CDR3, the DNA is TGTGCCAGTAGTATAGGTAGGGGAATTCGCAACACTGAAGCTTTCTTT.

V and J are TRBV9 and TRBJ2-5; tentative D call: TRBD2 (7 bases). CDR3 length: 16 amino acids. From germline, CDR1 is SGDLS and CDR2 YYNGEE. Deletions cut 0 bases from V and 1 base from J, with 13 bases between. As DNA, the CDR3 is TGTGCCAGCAGCGTAGCCGTGGGAGGGGGCCAAGAGACCCAGTACTTC. Encoded protein: CASSVAVGGGQETQYF.

In its sample, this clone was seen a few times. This chain connects TRBV30 to TRBJ1-4; a weak D match, TRBD1 (6 bases). The CDR3 is 14 amino acids. Germline V gene sequence: CDR1 GTSNPN, CDR2 SVGIG (reference sequence). Trimming pared 3 bases from V and 11 bases from J, leaving 19 bases between. The CDR3, as DNA: TGTGCCTGGAGCCTCCGGGACCCCGACAGGAAACTGTTTTTT. This codes for CAWSLRDPDRKLFF. Based on the CDR3 plus reference TRBV30 and TRBJ1-4, the full variable domain is SQTIHQWPATLVQPVGSPLSLECTVEGTSNPNLYWYRQAAGRGLQLLFYSVGIGQISSEVPQNLSASRPQDRQFILSSKKLLLSDSGFYLCAWSLRDPDRKLFFGSGTQLSVL.

The genes are TRBV7-9 and TRBJ2-1; possibly TRBD2 for D (6 bases). CDR1 is SEHNR, CDR2 FQNEAQ, per germline (reference sequence). This CDR3 has 12 residues. Trimming removed 7 bases from V and 8 bases from J, with 12 bases in between. In DNA form, the CDR3 reads TGTGCCAGCACCCAGGAGGGTGATGAGCAGTTCTTC. Amino acids: CASTQEGDEQFF.

The chain employs TRBV19 and TRBJ1-4; maybe TRBD1 (6 bases). CDR1 is LNHDA and CDR2 is SQIVND in the germline V gene (reference sequence). The CDR3 has 16 residues. V lost 5 bases, J lost 8 bases, and 21 bases lay in between. As DNA, the CDR3 is TGTGCCAGTAGTGTCGCCCGGGACACTTTAGGGGAAAAACTGTTTTTT. This codes for CASSVARDTLGEKLFF.

The chain combines TRBV5-1 with TRBJ2-7; 13 nucleotides match TRBD2. This CDR3 spans 16 amino acids. V lost 4 bases and J lost 3; bases outside the gene matches: 7. The germline V gene encodes CDR1 SGHRS and CDR2 YFSETQ. CDR3 DNA sequence: TGCGCCAGCAGCCTCACTAGCGGGAGGGGGATCTACGAGCAGTACTTC. This translates into CASSLTSGRGIYEQYF.

The chain couples TRBV11-3 to TRBJ2-1, with TRBD2 identical over 7 bases. Germline lookup yields CDR1 SGHNT and CDR2 YENEEA. V gave up 0 bases and J gave up 9 bases; unmatched junction bases: 5. The CDR3 extends over 14 amino acids. The CDR3 DNA reads TGTGCCAGCAGCTTAGACGCGGGAGCGGGTGAGCAGTTCTTC. As protein: CASSLDAGAGEQFF.

The chain links TRBV29-1 to TRBJ1-2; D is perhaps TRBD1 (6 bases). The CDR3 sequence is 15 residues long. The germline gives CDR1 SQVTM, CDR2 ANQGSEA. V was shortened by 6 bases and J by 0 bases, with 17 bases between the two germline ends. Written as DNA, the CDR3 is TGCAGCGTCGCTTATAGGGGGGGAGCTAACTATGGCTACACCTTC. Its translation is CSVAYRGGANYGYTF.

The chain joins TRBV21-1 to TRBJ1-1; the table's D call, TRBD1, was not checked against the DNA. TRBV21-1 is noted as a pseudogene. This CDR3 contains 14 residues. CDR3 in DNA: TGTGCCAGCAGCAAAGCGCTACCCCTCCAGGGAGCTTTCTTT. This sequence encodes CASSKALPLQGAFF.